These 5 T cell receptor beta chains were all obtained from the same sample, sequenced in a study of PD-1 blockade in mismatch repair-deficient tumors. Some clones are missing from TCRdb's copy, which holds only in-frame ones; the method was immunoSEQ multiplex PCR. The sample records roughly 84,000 clones, 65% to 85% being singletons. The source material was peripheral blood, sampled 12 weeks after starting pembrolizumab. These receptors were collected from an adult with mismatch repair-deficient cancer.

The chain combines TRBV29-1 with TRBJ2-5; no definite D call. The CDR3 extends over 11 amino acids. Per germline, CDR1 SQVTM and CDR2 ANQGSEA. This CDR3 is CGVGYQETQYF. The CDR3 coding sequence is TGCGGGGTGGGTTACCAAGAGACCCAGTACTTC.

The V gene is TRBV5-6, the J gene TRBJ2-1; D possibly corresponds to TRBD2 (5 bases). Trimming removed 4 bases at V and 9 bases at J, with 8 bases between. The CDR3 runs to 11 residues. The germline V gene has CDR1 SGHDT and CDR2 YYEEEE. The CDR3 loop is CASSAGGEQFF. DNA of the CDR3: TGTGCCAGCAGCGCCGGAGGTGAGCAGTTCTTC.

By share, this clone counts as medium-sized. The chain recombines TRBV6-5 with TRBJ1-2, with a tentative D call TRBD1 (5 bases). The CDR3 sequence is 14 residues long. CDR1 and CDR2 from the germline V gene are MNHEY and SVGAGI. The ends were cut back, 4 bases at V and 4 bases at J, with 13 bases in the middle. CDR3 coding DNA: TGTGCCAGCAGTTGGGGGGGAGCCGGCTATGGCTACACCTTC. Protein sequence: CASSWGGAGYGYTF.

The rearrangement uses TRBV9 and TRBJ2-1, with D possibly matching TRBD1 (6 bases). Trimming took off 4 bases at V and 3 bases at J, with 11 bases between the two ends. The CDR3 runs 14 residues. The germline CDR1 and CDR2 sequences are SGDLS and YYNGEE. The CDR3 sequence is CASSYQDSYNEQFF. The CDR3 DNA reads as TGTGCCAGCAGCTATCAGGACAGCTACAATGAGCAGTTCTTC.

The V gene is TRBV6-5, the J gene TRBJ1-3, with D perhaps matching TRBD1 (6 bases). Trimming removed 4 bases at V and 0 bases at J, with 7 bases between. In germline, CDR1 is MNHEY, CDR2 SVGAGI. There are 14 residues in the CDR3. As DNA, the CDR3 is TGTGCCAGCAGTTTGGACAGCTCTGGAAACACCATATATTTT. Its protein product is CASSLDSSGNTIYF.